This T cell receptor (beta chain) appears in the sequencing data of a study of blood T cell repertoires in COVID-19. About the study: Researchers got acute and convalescent COVID-19 samples from the United States, Italy and Spain. PBMCs, B-cell-depleted T cells, or T cells were the source of the cDNA or gDNA that made up the material.

The authors' processing: Researchers report that nucleated cell counts were estimated from reference gene primer amplification. Profiled with immunoSEQ multiplex PCR; TCRdb holds only in-frame clones, not every one. V, J and clone size reflect that table, while D and trimming were determined from the DNA. Of about 190,000 clones listed, approximately 88% are singletons. Per the germline V gene, CDR1 is SGHRS and CDR2 is YFSETQ. The V gene lost 4 bases and the J gene lost 7 bases, with 20 bases spanning the gap. CDR3 length: 16 residues. Material for sequencing was peripheral blood. The chain has TRBV5-1 and TRBJ1-4, with D possibly TRBD1 on 5 matching bases. This sequence was found in a man aged 40-50 years with acute or convalescent COVID-19. CDR3 region: CASSNIRAGNGEKLFF. In nucleotides, the CDR3 is TGCGCCAGCAGCAACATCAGGGCGGGGAATGGTGAAAAACTGTTTTTT.